Given below is one T cell receptor beta chain in context. The protocol was immunoSEQ multiplex PCR, while the TCRdb copy is restricted to in-frame clones and leaves out a portion. The profile shows some 61,000 clones, roughly two thirds of them singletons. The data originate from a study of cytotoxic CD8 clonotypes in ibrutinib-treated CLL. This CDR3 spans 16 amino acids. The V segment lost 6 bases and the J segment 0 bases; nucleotides outside the gene matches: 10. Germline values: CDR1 SGHRS, CDR2 YFSETQ. Sequencing used PBMCs, obtained after 12 months of ibrutinib treatment. The TCR comes from a human donor with chronic lymphocytic leukemia. This chain connects TRBV5-1 to TRBJ2-3; 7 nucleotides line up with TRBD2. The CDR3 spells CASTTDGRGSTDTQYF. As DNA, the CDR3 is TGCGCCAGCACGACCGACGGGCGGGGGAGCACAGATACGCAGTATTTT.